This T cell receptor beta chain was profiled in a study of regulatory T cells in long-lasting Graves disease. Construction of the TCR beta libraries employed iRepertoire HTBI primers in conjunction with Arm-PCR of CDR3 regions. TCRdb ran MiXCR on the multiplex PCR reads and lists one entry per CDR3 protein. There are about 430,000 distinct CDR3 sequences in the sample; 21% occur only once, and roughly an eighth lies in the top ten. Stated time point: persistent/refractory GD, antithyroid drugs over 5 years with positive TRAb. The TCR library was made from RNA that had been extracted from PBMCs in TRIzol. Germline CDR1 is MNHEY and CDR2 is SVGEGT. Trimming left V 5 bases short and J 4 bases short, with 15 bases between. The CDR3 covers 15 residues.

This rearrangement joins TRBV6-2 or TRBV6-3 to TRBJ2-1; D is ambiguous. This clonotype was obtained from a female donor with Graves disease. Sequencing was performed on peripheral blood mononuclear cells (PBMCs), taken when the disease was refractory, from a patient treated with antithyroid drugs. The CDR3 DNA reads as TGTGCCAGCAGTACCCGACGGAGTTCATACAATGAGCAGTTCTTC. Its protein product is CASSTRRSSYNEQFF.